This is a list of T cell receptor beta chains from one sample in a study of T cells in Graves' hyperthyroidism and ophthalmopathy. TCRdb recomputed calls from the multiplex PCR reads with MiXCR, one row per CDR3 protein. The table includes 210,000 or so distinct CDR3 sequences, 15% to 20% detected once. Sequenced: blood. The origin of the receptors is a man in his fifties or sixties with Graves' hyperthyroidism. The CDR3 runs from the conserved cysteine through the conserved F or W. A D gene is named only where the DNA matches it firmly. Expanded clones are given a class, and other clones once, few, many or no size at all.

v_gene: TRBV27
len: 13
j_gene: TRBJ1-1
d_gene: TRBD1
abundance: many
CDR3nt: TGTGCCAGCAGTTTATTCGGGACAGGGGAAGCTTTCTTT
CDR3aa: CASSLFGTGEAFF

v_gene: TRBV20-1
len: 14
j_gene: TRBJ2-3
d_gene: TRBD2
abundance: NA
CDR3nt: TGCAGCTATGAGAAGACTAGCGGGCCAGATACGCAGTATTTT
CDR3aa: CSYEKTSGPDTQYF

v_gene: TRBV6-1
len: 14
j_gene: TRBJ2-5
d_gene: TRBD1
abundance: many
CDR3nt: TGTGCCAGCAGTCAGGGACAGGAGGGAGAGACCCAGTACTTC
CDR3aa: CASSQGQEGETQYF

v_gene: TRBV20-1
len: 13
j_gene: TRBJ1-6
d_gene: TRBD1
abundance: many
CDR3nt: TGCAGTGCTTCTTGGGACAGGGCTTCACCCCTCCACTTT
CDR3aa: CSASWDRASPLHF

v_gene: TRBV18
len: 14
j_gene: TRBJ2-7
d_gene: NA
abundance: few
CDR3nt: TGTGCCGGCTCACCAAGGAGGGGACCCTACGAGCAGTACTTC
CDR3aa: CAGSPRRGPYEQYF

v_gene: TRBV15
len: 12
j_gene: TRBJ2-3
d_gene: NA
abundance: few
CDR3nt: TGTGCCACCAGTTCCGTCTCAGATACGCAGTATTTT
CDR3aa: CATSSVSDTQYF

v_gene: TRBV7-8
len: 17
j_gene: TRBJ2-5
d_gene: TRBD2
abundance: few
CDR3nt: TGTGCCAGCAGCCCAACAAGGACTAGCGGGAGTCTTGAGACCCAGTACTTC
CDR3aa: CASSPTRTSGSLETQYF

v_gene: TRBV12-3/TRBV12-4
len: 14
j_gene: TRBJ2-7
d_gene: NA
abundance: few
CDR3nt: TGTGCCAGCAGCGTCCAGCGGGCAACCTACGAGCAGTACTTC
CDR3aa: CASSVQRATYEQYF

v_gene: TRBV5-6
len: 15
j_gene: TRBJ1-2
d_gene: NA
abundance: NA
CDR3nt: TGTGCCAGCAGCTTGGGACTTACAGGGATAAAAGGCTACACCTTC
CDR3aa: CASSLGLTGIKGYTF

v_gene: TRBV6-5
len: 15
j_gene: TRBJ2-1
d_gene: NA
abundance: many
CDR3nt: TGTGCCAGCAGTTACGAGACTAGCTCCTACAATGAGCAGTTCTTC
CDR3aa: CASSYETSSYNEQFF

v_gene: TRBV28
len: 16
j_gene: TRBJ1-2
d_gene: TRBD1
abundance: many
CDR3nt: TGTGCCAGCAGAAGGACAGGGGCGGTTGTTAACTATGGCTACACCTTC
CDR3aa: CASRRTGAVVNYGYTF

v_gene: TRBV10-3
len: 16
j_gene: TRBJ2-1
d_gene: TRBD2
abundance: NA
CDR3nt: TGTGCCATCAGTGAGTCTAGTAGCGGGAGGCGGAATGAGCAGTTCTTC
CDR3aa: CAISESSSGRRNEQFF

v_gene: TRBV20-1
len: 14
j_gene: TRBJ1-3
d_gene: TRBD1
abundance: many
CDR3nt: TGCAGTGCTATTGACAGGGGGACTGGAAACACCATATATTTT
CDR3aa: CSAIDRGTGNTIYF

v_gene: TRBV30
len: 14
j_gene: TRBJ1-6
d_gene: NA
abundance: few
CDR3nt: TGTGCCTGGGATGGTTCGGCGAGTAATTCACCCCTCCACTTT
CDR3aa: CAWDGSASNSPLHF

v_gene: TRBV2
len: 13
j_gene: TRBJ2-3
d_gene: NA
abundance: many
CDR3nt: TGTGCCAGCTGGACGGACAGCACAGATACGCAGTATTTT
CDR3aa: CASWTDSTDTQYF

v_gene: TRBV18
len: 13
j_gene: TRBJ2-5
d_gene: TRBD1
abundance: many
CDR3nt: TGTGCCAGCTCACTCGGACAGGGGGAGACCCAGTACTTC
CDR3aa: CASSLGQGETQYF

v_gene: TRBV14
len: 17
j_gene: TRBJ2-7
d_gene: TRBD2
abundance: few
CDR3nt: TGTGCCAGCAGCCAAGATGGTTTGTGGACTAGTCCGAATGAGCAGTACTTC
CDR3aa: CASSQDGLWTSPNEQYF

v_gene: TRBV19
len: 14
j_gene: TRBJ1-6
d_gene: NA
abundance: few
CDR3nt: TGTGCCAGTAGGAAACGGCCGGATAATTCACCCCTCCACTTT
CDR3aa: CASRKRPDNSPLHF

v_gene: TRBV28
len: 12
j_gene: TRBJ1-2
d_gene: NA
abundance: many
CDR3nt: TGTGCCAGCAGTTTAACGACCTATGGCTACACCTTC
CDR3aa: CASSLTTYGYTF

v_gene: TRBV7-2
len: 16
j_gene: TRBJ2-5
d_gene: NA
abundance: many
CDR3nt: TGTGCCAGCAGCTTATCATTGGGTGCAGGACGAGAGACCCAGTACTTC
CDR3aa: CASSLSLGAGRETQYF

v_gene: TRBV7-2
len: 15
j_gene: TRBJ2-3
d_gene: NA
abundance: many
CDR3nt: TGTGCCAGCAGCTTCTACAGGGTGTCGACAGATACGCAGTATTTT
CDR3aa: CASSFYRVSTDTQYF

v_gene: TRBV6-1
len: 15
j_gene: TRBJ2-4
d_gene: NA
abundance: many
CDR3nt: TGTGCCAGCAGTGAAGCGCAAGTCTCTCAAAACATTCAGTACTTC
CDR3aa: CASSEAQVSQNIQYF

v_gene: TRBV28
len: 14
j_gene: TRBJ1-4
d_gene: NA
abundance: many
CDR3nt: TGTGCCAGCATTAACTGGGGTGGTAATGAAAAACTGTTTTTT
CDR3aa: CASINWGGNEKLFF

v_gene: TRBV10-3
len: 16
j_gene: TRBJ2-3
d_gene: TRBD2
abundance: NA
CDR3nt: TGTGCCATCAGGGATGGTACTAGCGGGAGTACAGATACGCAGTATTTT
CDR3aa: CAIRDGTSGSTDTQYF

v_gene: TRBV30
len: 17
j_gene: TRBJ2-6
d_gene: NA
abundance: NA
CDR3nt: TGTGCCTGGAGTGTCCCATCTGGGGGCTCAGGTGCCAACGTCCTGACTTTC
CDR3aa: CAWSVPSGGSGANVLTF

v_gene: TRBV18
len: 16
j_gene: TRBJ2-3
d_gene: TRBD2
abundance: NA
CDR3nt: TGTGCCAGCTCACCGAGACTAGCGGGAGACACAGATACGCAGTATTTT
CDR3aa: CASSPRLAGDTDTQYF

v_gene: TRBV29-1
len: 11
j_gene: TRBJ1-2
d_gene: NA
abundance: few
CDR3nt: TGCAGCGTAGGGGGTATTTATGGCTACACCTTC
CDR3aa: CSVGGIYGYTF

v_gene: TRBV11-2
len: 18
j_gene: TRBJ2-4
d_gene: TRBD2
abundance: few
CDR3nt: TGTGCCAGCAGCTTAGTACTAGCGGGAGGGAGGGCCAAAAACATTCAGTACTTC
CDR3aa: CASSLVLAGGRAKNIQYF

v_gene: TRBV20-1
len: 17
j_gene: TRBJ2-7
d_gene: NA
abundance: NA
CDR3nt: TGCAGTGCCCCGACAGCAGGCGGAGGGGGTTACGGATACGAGCAGTACTTC
CDR3aa: CSAPTAGGGGYGYEQYF

v_gene: TRBV7-3
len: 15
j_gene: TRBJ2-1
d_gene: NA
abundance: NA
CDR3nt: TGTGCCAGCAGCTTAAATGGGGGCTCATACAATGAGCAGTTCTTC
CDR3aa: CASSLNGGSYNEQFF

v_gene: TRBV12-3/TRBV12-4
len: 14
j_gene: TRBJ1-1
d_gene: TRBD1
abundance: many
CDR3nt: TGTGCCAGCAGTTTGGGACAGGGGGCGCGTCCAGCTTTCTTT
CDR3aa: CASSLGQGARPAFF

v_gene: TRBV18
len: 14
j_gene: TRBJ2-3
d_gene: TRBD2
abundance: many
CDR3nt: TGTGCCAGCTCACCGGCGGGAGGGCCAGATACGCAGTATTTT
CDR3aa: CASSPAGGPDTQYF

v_gene: TRBV10-2
len: 14
j_gene: TRBJ2-2
d_gene: TRBD2
abundance: NA
CDR3nt: TGCGCCAGCGGGTGGCGGGAGGAATCCGGGGAGCTGTTTTTT
CDR3aa: CASGWREESGELFF

v_gene: TRBV11-2
len: 14
j_gene: TRBJ2-3
d_gene: TRBD2
abundance: many
CDR3nt: TGTGCCAGCAGCGTAGCGGGAGCGGCAGATACGCAGTATTTT
CDR3aa: CASSVAGAADTQYF

v_gene: TRBV6-2/TRBV6-3
len: 20
j_gene: TRBJ2-4
d_gene: TRBD2
abundance: many
CDR3nt: TGTGCCAGCAGGACTCAGGGAAGACTAGCGGGAGGTATAGCCAAAAACATTCAGTACTTC
CDR3aa: CASRTQGRLAGGIAKNIQYF

v_gene: TRBV11-2
len: 15
j_gene: TRBJ2-1
d_gene: NA
abundance: many
CDR3nt: TGTGCCAGCAGCTACGGGTTAAGCTCCTACAATGAGCAGTTCTTC
CDR3aa: CASSYGLSSYNEQFF

v_gene: TRBV20-1
len: 12
j_gene: TRBJ1-2
d_gene: NA
abundance: many
CDR3nt: TGCAGTGCTAGCGGATCTAACTATGGCTACACCTTC
CDR3aa: CSASGSNYGYTF

v_gene: TRBV25-1
len: 14
j_gene: TRBJ1-5
d_gene: NA
abundance: few
CDR3nt: TGTGCCAGCAGTGAAGGCCAGGGCAATCAGCCCCAGCATTTT
CDR3aa: CASSEGQGNQPQHF

v_gene: TRBV9
len: 15
j_gene: TRBJ2-5
d_gene: TRBD1
abundance: many
CDR3nt: TGTGCCAGCAGCGTAGAGTCTCAGGGGGCGAGGACCCAGTACTTC
CDR3aa: CASSVESQGARTQYF

v_gene: TRBV20-1
len: 16
j_gene: TRBJ2-1
d_gene: NA
abundance: NA
CDR3nt: TGCAGTGCTAGAGTTTCTGGGCGGACCACCTACAATGAGCAGTTCTTC
CDR3aa: CSARVSGRTTYNEQFF

v_gene: TRBV10-3
len: 14
j_gene: TRBJ2-7
d_gene: NA
abundance: NA
CDR3nt: TGTGCCATCAGTGGTAAGGCGGGAACTTACGAGCAGTACTTC
CDR3aa: CAISGKAGTYEQYF

v_gene: TRBV18
len: 13
j_gene: TRBJ1-1
d_gene: NA
abundance: many
CDR3nt: TGTGCCAGCTCCTCCGTAGGGGACACTGAAGCTTTCTTT
CDR3aa: CASSSVGDTEAFF

v_gene: TRBV7-2
len: 13
j_gene: TRBJ2-7
d_gene: NA
abundance: many
CDR3nt: TGTGCCAGCAGCTCGGGACGTCAATACGAGCAGTACTTC
CDR3aa: CASSSGRQYEQYF

v_gene: TRBV4-3
len: 17
j_gene: TRBJ2-3
d_gene: TRBD2
abundance: NA
CDR3nt: TGCGCCAGCAGCCAAGAGGGTGGAGCGGGGGGCACAGATACGCAGTATTTT
CDR3aa: CASSQEGGAGGTDTQYF

v_gene: TRBV11-2
len: 13
j_gene: TRBJ1-1
d_gene: TRBD1
abundance: many
CDR3nt: TGTGCCAGCAGCTTCTACAGGGGAGGTGAAGCTTTCTTT
CDR3aa: CASSFYRGGEAFF

v_gene: TRBV6-2/TRBV6-3
len: 15
j_gene: TRBJ2-1
d_gene: TRBD2
abundance: many
CDR3nt: TGTGCCAGCAGTTACGATAGGACTAGCGTCAATGAGCAGTTCTTC
CDR3aa: CASSYDRTSVNEQFF

v_gene: TRBV28
len: 14
j_gene: TRBJ1-2
d_gene: TRBD1
abundance: many
CDR3nt: TGTGCCAGCAGCACAGGGGCACTTAACTATGGCTACACCTTC
CDR3aa: CASSTGALNYGYTF

v_gene: TRBV6-2/TRBV6-3
len: 13
j_gene: TRBJ2-7
d_gene: NA
abundance: NA
CDR3nt: TGTGCCAGCAGTTACTCTCCCCTCTACGAGCAGTACTTC
CDR3aa: CASSYSPLYEQYF

v_gene: TRBV6-6
len: 16
j_gene: TRBJ2-1
d_gene: NA
abundance: NA
CDR3nt: TGTGCCAGCAGTTACTCTCTCGGGACCACCAACAATGAGCAGTTCTTC
CDR3aa: CASSYSLGTTNNEQFF

v_gene: TRBV29-1
len: 19
j_gene: TRBJ2-6
d_gene: NA
abundance: many
CDR3nt: TGCAGCGTTACATTTAGGGGGGGAGGCCGGTACTCTGGGGCCAACGTCCTGACTTTC
CDR3aa: CSVTFRGGGRYSGANVLTF

v_gene: TRBV9
len: 20
j_gene: TRBJ2-3
d_gene: TRBD2
abundance: many
CDR3nt: TGTGCCAGCAGCGTAGGGGCTAGCGGGAGTGGTCGCCACCCTGTAGATACGCAGTATTTT
CDR3aa: CASSVGASGSGRHPVDTQYF

v_gene: TRBV18
len: 14
j_gene: TRBJ2-6
d_gene: NA
abundance: few
CDR3nt: TGTGCCAGCTCACACTACTCTGGGGCCAACGTCCTGACTTTC
CDR3aa: CASSHYSGANVLTF